These 6 T cell receptor beta chains originate from one sample sequenced in a study of cytomegalovirus exposure and HLA in healthy donors. A multiplex PCR was run with 60 Vbeta primers and 13 Jbeta primers. Sequenced by immunoSEQ multiplex PCR; TCRdb stores in-frame clones only, minus some. The sample holds approximately 100,000 clones; about 80% are singletons and the top ten take approximately 7.7%. The source material was PBMCs. The receptors were sampled from a woman aged 50 to 65 in good health and CMV-seropositive.

This chain links TRBV28 with TRBJ1-5; tentatively, D is TRBD1 (5 bases). Trimming stripped 6 bases from V and 4 bases from J, with 16 bases between. The CDR3 is made up of 15 amino acids. Germline CDR1 is MDHEN and CDR2 is SYDVKM. CDR3 in DNA: TGTGCCAGCAGCCTGGAGGGGCTAGGAAATCAGCCCCAGCATTTT. It yields the protein CASSLEGLGNQPQHF.

The chain joins TRBV7-3 to TRBJ2-3; 8 bases align to TRBD2. Germline assignment: CDR1 SGHTA and CDR2 FQGTGA. The length of the CDR3 is 15 residues. The J segment lost 3 bases and the V segment lost 8 bases, leaving 10 bases of the junction unmatched. CDR3 in amino acids: CASAPSGLATDTQYF. The CDR3 bases are TGTGCCAGCGCACCGAGTGGACTAGCAACAGATACGCAGTATTTT.

The chain has TRBV5-1 and TRBJ1-1, with a tentative D call TRBD1 (6 bases). Per germline, CDR1 SGHRS and CDR2 YFSETQ. The germline V and J ends were trimmed by 0 bases and 2 bases, with 11 bases remaining between them. The CDR3 is made up of 15 amino acids. CDR3 region: CASSLEGGGNTEAFF. The CDR3 DNA reads TGCGCCAGCAGCTTGGAGGGGGGGGGCAACACTGAAGCTTTCTTT.

This clone has more than one count but fewer than ten. The V and J genes are TRBV19 and TRBJ2-3; no clear D gene. Germline lookup yields CDR1 LNHDA and CDR2 SQIVND (reference sequence). The ends were cut back, 2 bases at V and 2 bases at J, with 8 bases in the middle. The CDR3 loop spans 14 amino acids. CDR3 DNA sequence: TGTGCCAGTAGTATACAAGCCTACACAGATACGCAGTATTTT. Its translation: CASSIQAYTDTQYF.

The chain carries TRBV11-3 and TRBJ2-2, with D possibly TRBD2 on 5 matching bases. Between the trimmed V and J ends, which lost 5 bases and 6 bases, there was a span of 22 bases. CDR1 is SGHNT and CDR2 is YENEEA in the germline V gene. CDR3 length: 17 residues. The CDR3 here is CASSPRAGADGAGELFF. The CDR3 coding sequence is TGTGCCAGCAGCCCGCGGGCAGGAGCCGACGGTGCCGGGGAGCTGTTTTTT.

The gene calls are TRBV15 and TRBJ2-7; D gene ambiguous. The CDR3 length is 14 residues. Germline V lookup: CDR1 LNHNV, CDR2 YYDKDF (reference sequence). V gave up 5 bases and J gave up 5 bases, with 16 bases separating them. As DNA, the CDR3 is TGTGCCACCAGCTCCCGCGGCGTGGCTGACGAGCAGTACTTC. This sequence encodes CATSSRGVADEQYF.